The clone carrying this T cell receptor (beta chain) was detected ten times or more. This entry is derived from a study of regulatory T cells in long-lasting Graves disease. The CDR3 is 15 amino acids. The V end lost 5 bases, the J end lost 0 bases, and 13 bases lay between the germline ends. Time point denoted: newly diagnosed GD, antithyroid drugs for less than 3 months. RNA isolated from PBMCs was used to make the TCR library. CDR3 regions were amplified by Arm-PCR using iRepertoire HTBI primers to build TCR beta libraries. A single record per CDR3 protein comes from TCRdb applying MiXCR to the multiplex PCR reads. The table shows roughly 500,000 distinct CDR3 sequences, with approximately 12% occurring only once. This same sample was also part of a study on T cells in Graves' hyperthyroidism and ophthalmopathy. As reported in that work: When the TCR CDR3 underwent first-round RT-PCR, the HTBI primer set was used.

This clonotype originated in a man under 40 with Graves disease. The material was peripheral blood mononuclear cells (PBMCs), obtained at new diagnosis, from a patient treated with antithyroid drugs. The chain is built from TRBV12-3 or TRBV12-4 and TRBJ1-1; D call uncertain. CDR3 DNA sequence: TGTGCCAGCAGTCTCCGGACGGGCATGAACACTGAAGCTTTCTTT. Encoded protein: CASSLRTGMNTEAFF.